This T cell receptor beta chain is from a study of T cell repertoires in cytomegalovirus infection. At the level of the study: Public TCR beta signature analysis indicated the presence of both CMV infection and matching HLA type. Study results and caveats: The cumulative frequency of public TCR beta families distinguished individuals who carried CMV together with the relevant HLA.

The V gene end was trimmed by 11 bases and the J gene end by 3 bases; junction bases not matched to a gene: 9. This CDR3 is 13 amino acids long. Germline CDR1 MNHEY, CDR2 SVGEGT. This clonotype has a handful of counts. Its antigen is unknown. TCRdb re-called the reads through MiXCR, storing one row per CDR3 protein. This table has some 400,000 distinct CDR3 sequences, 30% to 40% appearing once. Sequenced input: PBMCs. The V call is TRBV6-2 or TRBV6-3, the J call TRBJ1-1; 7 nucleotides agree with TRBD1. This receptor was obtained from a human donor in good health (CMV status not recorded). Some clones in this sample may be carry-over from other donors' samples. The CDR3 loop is CAALGQTYTEAFF. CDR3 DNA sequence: TGTGCCGCCCTGGGACAGACTTACACTGAAGCTTTCTTT.